These 18 T cell receptor beta chains originate from one sample sequenced in a study of glioma-infiltrating T cells after dendritic cell vaccination. The repertoire was sequenced with immunoSEQ multiplex PCR; TCRdb's copy has only in-frame clones and lacks some. Counted here are tens of thousands of clones, more than 75% occurring once; the ten biggest clones make up about 10%. Sample: blood, taken before dendritic cell vaccination. These TCRs come from a human donor with glioblastoma.

This chain links TRBV10-3 with TRBJ2-7; D uncertain. The germline V gene has CDR1 ENHRY and CDR2 SYGVKD. The CDR3 runs to 11 residues. V gave up 7 bases and J gave up 4 bases, with 8 bases separating them. This CDR3 reads CAIIVGYEQYF. CDR3 bases: TGTGCCATCATCGTCGGTTACGAGCAGTACTTC.

This clone was recorded only once. The chain uses TRBV4-1 and TRBJ2-7; D call uncertain. The CDR3 has 13 amino acids. Germline CDR1 MGHRA, CDR2 YSYEKL. V was shortened by 1 base and J by 3 bases, with 7 bases between the two germline ends. This chain's CDR3 is CASSQGAGYEQYF. The DNA for the CDR3 is TGCGCCAGCAGCCAAGGGGCCGGCTACGAGCAGTACTTC.

V gene TRBV6-1 combines with J gene TRBJ1-6; D not certain. This CDR3 is built from 17 residues. V lost 2 bases and J 0 bases, leaving 11 bases between the germline ends. Germline CDR1 is MNHNS and CDR2 is SASEGT. The CDR3, as DNA: TGTGCCAGCAGTGAATCACAACCCTTCTCCTATAATTCACCCCTCCACTTT. Translation: CASSESQPFSYNSPLHF.

V is TRBV9 and J is TRBJ2-1, with TRBD2 identical over 10 bases. Germline V CDR1 and CDR2: SGDLS, YYNGEE. The ends lost 3 bases at V and 6 bases at J; junction bases unmatched: 6. The CDR3 runs to 15 residues. The CDR3 reads CASSGGTSALNEQFF. As DNA, the CDR3 is TGTGCCAGCAGCGGCGGGACTAGCGCCCTCAATGAGCAGTTCTTC.

In its sample, this clone was seen a few times. This same CDR3 is encoded by further DNA sequences in the sample. The V and J genes are TRBV23-1 and TRBJ1-5; TRBD1 matches at 9 bases. TRBV23-1 has ORF status, its function being uncertain. Trimming at V came to 0 bases and at J to 0 bases, leaving 9 bases not matched to a gene. The CDR3 loop spans 19 amino acids. CDR3 sequence reads: CASSQSRDRESNSNQPQHF. Here the CDR3 DNA reads TGCGCCAGCAGTCAATCCCGGGACAGGGAGTCTAATAGCAATCAGCCCCAGCATTTT.

The table lists this clone with a few counts. The V and J genes are TRBV7-8 and TRBJ1-4; D uncertain. The V and J ends lost 1 base and 8 bases respectively, with 11 bases between them. This CDR3 spans 14 amino acids. Germline V gene sequence: CDR1 SGHVS, CDR2 FQNEAQ. The CDR3 protein is CASSLEEGWEKLFF. The DNA for the CDR3 is TGTGCCAGCAGCTTAGAGGAGGGTTGGGAAAAACTGTTTTTT.

The V call is TRBV2, the J call TRBJ2-1; 13 bases align to TRBD2. CDR1 and CDR2 (germline): SNHLY, FYNNEI. The V segment lost 5 bases and the J segment 5 bases; nucleotides outside the gene matches: 3. The CDR3 is made up of 15 amino acids. The CDR3 nucleotides read TGTGCCAGCAGTCCACTAGCGGGGGGGCACAATGAGCAGTTCTTC. Its protein product is CASSPLAGGHNEQFF. Drawing the rest from reference TRBV2 and TRBJ2-1, the complete variable domain is EPEVTQTPSHQVTQMGQEVILRCVPISNHLYFYWYRQILGQKVEFLVSFYNNEISEKSEIFDDQFSVERPDGSNFTLKIRSTKLEDSAMYFCASSPLAGGHNEQFFGPGTRLTVL.

The chain links TRBV19 to TRBJ1-5; 8 bases agree with TRBD1. Germline-derived CDR1 and CDR2 are LNHDA and SQIVND (reference sequence). Trimming took 6 bases from V and 4 from J; bases not matched to a gene: 2. CDR3 size: 13 residues. In DNA form, the CDR3 reads TGTGCCAGTAGGCGACAGGGGAATCAGCCCCAGCATTTT. Amino acid sequence: CASRRQGNQPQHF.

The CDR3 bases are TGCAGCGTTGAACCCTGGTGGGGGCTTGGTCCCGGCTACACCTTC. Translation gives CSVEPWWGLGPGYTF. V and J are TRBV29-1 and TRBJ1-2; TRBD1 might be the D (6 bases). CDR1 is SQVTM, CDR2 ANQGSEA, per germline. V was shortened by 2 bases and J by 8 bases, with 21 bases between the two germline ends. This CDR3 contains 15 residues.

This chain links TRBV27 with TRBJ1-1; 7 bases fit TRBD1. Germline lookup yields CDR1 MNHEY and CDR2 SMNVEV (reference sequence). The CDR3 consists of 15 residues. Trimming cost V 7 bases and J 0 bases; bases outside gene matches: 8. Written as DNA, the CDR3 is TGTGCCAGCACCGACAGGGCGTTTATGAACACTGAAGCTTTCTTT. This gives the protein CASTDRAFMNTEAFF.

This clone was seen a few times. The chain recombines TRBV27 with TRBJ1-2; D unclear. Trimming left V 5 bases short and J 1 base short, with 11 bases between. CDR3 length: 14 residues. Germline V lookup: CDR1 MNHEY, CDR2 SMNVEV (reference sequence). The CDR3 protein is CASSPYVNNYGYTF. The CDR3 DNA is TGTGCCAGCAGTCCCTACGTCAATAACTATGGCTACACCTTC.

The V call is TRBV9, the J call TRBJ2-5; 13 nucleotides line up with TRBD2. This CDR3 contains 15 residues. J lost 7 bases, V lost 3 bases, and 6 bases had no gene match. The germline V gene encodes CDR1 SGDLS and CDR2 YYNGEE. CDR3 DNA sequence: TGTGCCAGCAGCGCCCGGACTAGCGGGGGAGGGACCCAGTACTTC. Amino acids: CASSARTSGGGTQYF.

The chain joins TRBV4-1 to TRBJ1-2, with D possibly matching TRBD1 (6 bases). Germline V CDR1 and CDR2: MGHRA, YSYEKL. This CDR3 has 15 residues. V was pared by 0 bases and J by 4 bases, with 12 bases between. CDR3 nucleotide sequence: TGCGCCAGCAGCCAAGAGTCAGGACAGCTCTATGGCTACACCTTC. Translation: CASSQESGQLYGYTF.

The chain employs TRBV7-9 and TRBJ2-4, with D possibly matching TRBD1 (5 bases). Per germline, CDR1 SEHNR and CDR2 FQNEAQ (reference sequence). Trimming shortened V by 3 bases and J by 1 base, and 7 bases separated the two germline ends. This CDR3 comprises 14 residues. The CDR3 bases are TGTGCCAGCAGCTTCCCAGGGGCCAAAAACATTCAGTACTTC. Amino acids: CASSFPGAKNIQYF.

The chain carries TRBV27 and TRBJ1-6; D uncertain. Germline V gene lookup returns CDR1 MNHEY and CDR2 SMNVEV (reference sequence). The CDR3 totals 17 residues. Trimming removed 2 bases at V and 0 bases at J, with 11 bases between. The CDR3, as DNA: TGTGCCAGCAGTTTAAGTCCCTCGAGCTCCTATAATTCACCCCTCCACTTT. Protein product: CASSLSPSSSYNSPLHF.

The CDR3 spells CASSYSGRINSPLHF. The CDR3 DNA sequence: TGTGCCAGCAGTTACAGCGGTAGGATTAATTCACCCCTCCACTTT. The V gene is TRBV6-5, the J gene TRBJ1-6; D gene unclear. The ends were cut back, 2 bases at V and 6 bases at J, with 11 bases in the middle. CDR3 size: 15 residues. Looked up from germline, CDR1 is MNHEY and CDR2 is SVGAGI.

V gene TRBV2 combines with J gene TRBJ2-5; D is uncertain. Per the germline V gene, CDR1 is SNHLY and CDR2 is FYNNEI. V was cut by 10 bases and J by 2 bases, with 11 bases left in between. CDR3 length equals 12 residues. CDR3 in DNA: TGTGCCATCATATCGCAGCAAGAGACCCAGTACTTC. It translates to CAIISQQETQYF.

The rearrangement uses TRBV6-6 and TRBJ2-7; 7 bases are shared with TRBD2. The CDR3 totals 13 residues. V lost 8 bases, J lost 5 bases, and 9 bases stayed unmatched. Germline values: CDR1 MNHNY, CDR2 SVGAGI (reference sequence). CDR3 residues: CASLGRGVDEQYF. CDR3 coding DNA: TGTGCCAGCCTCGGACGGGGGGTCGACGAGCAGTACTTC.